This section outlines one T cell receptor beta chain sequence together with its context. Its specificity is not known. PCR primers comprised 60 Vbeta and 13 Jbeta primers. Original processing notes: Approximately 11 million of the 80 million or so unique TCR beta chains counted in a later analysis were shared. TCRdb's table, derived via immunoSEQ multiplex PCR, lists solely in-frame clones and lacks some. That table supplies the V and J calls and clone size; D and trimming were determined from the DNA. The table includes about 140,000 clones, around 80% detected once. These data come from a study of cytomegalovirus exposure and HLA in healthy donors. The ends lost 5 bases at V and 3 bases at J; junction bases unmatched: 8. This CDR3 has 16 amino acids. The germline V gene has CDR1 SGHAT and CDR2 FQDESV (reference sequence). Regarding the study as a whole: Rare sequences made up most TCRs, while some public TCRs were found in many donors. Later analysis indicated greater clonal expansion among HLA-associated TCR beta chains than among equally common other chains. Highest at DRB1 and lowest at HLA-C, TCR association rates differed among HLA loci in a later analysis.

The chain employs TRBV11-1 and TRBJ2-2; TRBD2 matches at 8 bases. The sample comprised PBMCs. The TCR comes from a woman aged 40 to 55 in good health and CMV-seronegative. CDR3 nucleotides: TGTGCCAGCAGCCTTAATAGCGGGGTCGACACCGGGGAGCTGTTTTTT. It codes for CASSLNSGVDTGELFF.